Each of the 5 T cell receptor beta chains below was sequenced from the same sample in a study of CD8 T cells in Susac syndrome. cDNA came from roughly 0.53 to 1 ug RNA primed by random hexamers. TCRdb passed the immunoSEQ multiplex PCR reads through MiXCR, listing each CDR3 protein once. The sample lists 200,000 to 250,000 distinct CDR3 sequences, over 85% occurring once. The sequenced material came from CD4+ T cells from PBMCs. The receptor source for this set is a human donor with multiple sclerosis.

The chain links TRBV12-3 or TRBV12-4 to TRBJ2-1; the match to TRBD2 covers 9 bases. There are 15 residues in the CDR3. With 7 bases clipped from V and 11 bases from J, the junction kept 15 bases outside the gene matches. CDR3 in DNA: TGTGCCAGCACCTCCCACACTAGCGGGTCCGGTCAGCAGTTCTTC. It encodes CASTSHTSGSGQQFF.

A single count supports this clonotype. V is TRBV5-4 and J is TRBJ2-7, with 11 bases fitting TRBD2. The J segment lost 1 base and the V segment lost 3 bases, leaving 12 bases of the junction unmatched. This CDR3 region has 18 residues. Germline V lookup: CDR1 SGHNT, CDR2 YYREEE (reference sequence). CDR3 in amino acids: CASSYGPWGTSGSYEQYF. The CDR3 DNA reads TGTGCCAGCAGCTACGGGCCGTGGGGGACTAGCGGATCCTACGAGCAGTACTTC.

The genes are TRBV12-3 or TRBV12-4 and TRBJ2-2; tentative D call: TRBD1 (5 bases). The CDR3 loop spans 15 amino acids. With 2 bases removed from V and 6 bases from J, the gap between germline ends came to 13 bases. The CDR3 loop is CASSLRTIASGELFF. The CDR3 DNA is TGTGCCAGCAGTTTAAGGACAATAGCATCCGGGGAGCTGTTTTTT.

This clonotype has only one observation. This chain links TRBV12-3 or TRBV12-4 with TRBJ1-2; D uncertain. The V end lost 6 bases, the J end lost 2 bases, and 10 bases lay between the germline ends. The CDR3 has 13 amino acids. As DNA, the CDR3 is TGTGCCAGCAGCAGGAATGTCAACTATGGCTACACCTTC. Protein sequence: CASSRNVNYGYTF.

The chain links TRBV28 to TRBJ2-7; 7 positions agree with TRBD1. This CDR3 is 14 amino acids long. The germline gives CDR1 MDHEN, CDR2 SYDVKM. After removal of 6 bases from V and 2 bases from J, the junction contained 7 bases not matched to a gene. The CDR3 bases are TGTGCCAGCAGGCAGAACAGGGGCCCCTACGAGCAGTACTTC. Encoded protein: CASRQNRGPYEQYF.